This T cell receptor (beta chain) was identified in a study of shared clonotypes between healthy human individuals. Study context: Three CD4 naive, three CD4 memory, two CD8 naive and one CD8 memory plate were used per donor.

For sorted subsets, about 0.2 ug DNA per replicate equaled roughly 29,000 T cell genomes. Repertoires were generated with immunoSEQ multiplex PCR, while TCRdb's copy carries only in-frame clones and drops some. The sample includes millions of clones, roughly 91% of them seen just once. This CDR3 spans 13 amino acids. Germline V gene lookup returns CDR1 ENHRY and CDR2 SYGVKD. The V gene end was trimmed by 4 bases and the J gene end by 8 bases; junction bases not matched to a gene: 4. CD8 cells classed as naive were CD45RO-negative and positively selected for CCR7, excluding terminally differentiated effector memory CD45RA+ cells.

The sequence derives from a man between 18 and 29 years old in good health. Some clones in this sample may be carry-over from other donors' samples. The J gene is TRBJ1-4, the V gene TRBV10-3; 7 bases line up with TRBD1. The sample was naive CD8+ T cells from PBMCs. The CDR3: CAISGQGEEKLFF. CDR3 bases: TGTGCCATCAGTGGTCAGGGGGAAGAAAAACTGTTTTTT.